These 16 T cell receptor beta chains share one sample of origin, sequenced in a study of cytomegalovirus exposure and HLA in healthy donors. Primers: 60 Vbeta forward and 13 Jbeta reverse. Clones were read by immunoSEQ multiplex PCR, and TCRdb kept only the in-frame ones, dropping some. The data show roughly 99,000 clones, around 77% seen once. The sample consisted of PBMCs. The source of these receptors is a male donor in good health and CMV-seronegative.

This chain joins TRBV7-6 and TRBJ2-7; TRBD2 agrees at 8 bases. V lost 2 bases and J lost 2; bases outside the gene matches: 8. Per the germline V gene, CDR1 is SGHVS and CDR2 is FNYEAQ. The CDR3 extends over 16 amino acids. CDR3 in DNA: TGTGCCAGCAGCTTAAATCCCCTAGCGGGCGCCTACGAGCAGTACTTC. Protein sequence: CASSLNPLAGAYEQYF.

This clone has only a few counts. The chain links TRBV28 to TRBJ2-5; 7 nucleotides line up with TRBD1. The end of the DNA aligns better with TRBJ2-7, so the J call may be wrong. This CDR3 spans 15 amino acids. Germline V gene data show CDR1 as MDHEN and CDR2 as SYDVKM. CDR3 residues: CASSSQGFSYYEQYF. CDR3 sequence (DNA): TGTGCCAGCAGCTCACAGGGGTTCTCCTACTACGAGCAGTACTTC.

In its sample, this clone ranks as medium-sized. The chain uses TRBV2 and TRBJ1-4, with D possibly matching TRBD1 (6 bases). This CDR3 is built from 15 residues. With 4 bases removed from V and 6 bases from J, the gap between germline ends came to 15 bases. CDR1 is SNHLY and CDR2 is FYNNEI in the germline V gene. CDR3 in DNA: TGTGCCAGCAGTGTGTGGGGGACACCTTATGAAAAACTGTTTTTT. Translated: CASSVWGTPYEKLFF.

The gene calls are TRBV19 and TRBJ2-7; possibly TRBD1 for D (7 bases). CDR1 and CDR2 (germline): LNHDA, SQIVND (reference sequence). Trimming took off 3 bases at V and 5 bases at J, with 11 bases between the two ends. The CDR3 runs to 13 residues. The CDR3 DNA reads TGTGCCAGTAGTATTCAGGGGGGCCACGAGCAGTACTTC. Translation: CASSIQGGHEQYF.

This chain connects TRBV9 to TRBJ2-5; possibly TRBD1 for D (7 bases). The tail of the sequence fits TRBJ2-7 better, so the J call may be wrong. CDR1 and CDR2 from the germline V gene are SGDLS and YYNGEE. The CDR3 contains 15 residues. In DNA, the CDR3 is TGTGCCAGCAGCGCCTCTTCGGCAGGGGGGAACGAGCAGTACTTC. It yields the protein CASSASSAGGNEQYF.

This clone was observed a few times. V usage is TRBV5-1 and J usage is TRBJ2-3; tentative D call: TRBD2 (6 bases). V lost 3 bases and J lost 8, with 13 bases in between. From germline, CDR1 is SGHRS and CDR2 YFSETQ. This CDR3 is 13 amino acids long. CDR3 sequence: CASSWGEKGTQYF. DNA for the CDR3: TGCGCCAGCAGCTGGGGGGAGAAGGGTACGCAGTATTTT.

The V and J genes are TRBV7-9 and TRBJ2-2; tentative D call: TRBD1 (6 bases). The CDR3 loop spans 12 amino acids. Germline assignment: CDR1 SEHNR and CDR2 FQNEAQ (reference sequence). V lost 6 bases and J 6 bases, leaving 8 bases between the germline ends. CDR3 in amino acids: CASRRTAGELFF. The CDR3 bases are TGTGCCAGCAGGCGGACAGCCGGGGAGCTGTTTTTT.

V usage is TRBV6-6 and J usage is TRBJ1-2, with 7 nucleotides matching TRBD1. CDR3 length equals 15 residues. Looked up from germline, CDR1 is MNHNY and CDR2 is SVGAGI (reference sequence). Trimming cost V 3 bases and J 3 bases; bases outside gene matches: 7. The CDR3 DNA sequence: TGTGCCAGCAGTTATCGACAGGGAGGTGACTATGGCTACACCTTC. Its translation is CASSYRQGGDYGYTF.

The chain has TRBV7-9 and TRBJ2-7; the match to TRBD2 covers 14 bases. Germline lookup yields CDR1 SEHNR and CDR2 FQNEAQ (reference sequence). J was trimmed by 8 bases and V by 7 bases; bases with no gene match: 13. There are 16 residues in the CDR3. The CDR3 reads CASNPPRTSGRYKQYF. CDR3 DNA: TGTGCCAGCAACCCTCCCCGGACTAGCGGGAGGTACAAGCAGTACTTC.

The V and J genes are TRBV2 and TRBJ1-5, with TRBD1 identical over 7 bases. Per the germline V gene, CDR1 is SNHLY and CDR2 is FYNNEI. V dropped 5 bases and J dropped 1; count of bases not matched to a gene: 2. The CDR3 runs 14 residues. The CDR3 region has the DNA TGTGCCAGCAGTTGGGACAGAAGCAATCAGCCCCAGCATTTT. This sequence encodes CASSWDRSNQPQHF.

The CDR3: CASSEGYLTSRNTGELFF. DNA for the CDR3: TGCGCCAGCAGTGAGGGATACCTGACTAGCAGAAACACCGGGGAGCTGTTTTTT. This chain links TRBV10-1 with TRBJ2-2; 7 bases are a match to TRBD2. The CDR3 runs 18 residues. Germline CDR1 is WNHNN and CDR2 is SYGVQD (reference sequence). Trimming took 2 bases from V and 2 from J; bases not matched to a gene: 11.

Only one count was recorded for this clone. V and J are TRBV11-3 and TRBJ2-5; TRBD1 might be the D (6 bases). The CDR3 spans 13 residues. V was shortened by 5 bases and J by 7 bases, with 14 bases between the two germline ends. CDR1 and CDR2 (germline): SGHNT, YENEEA. The CDR3 reads CASSTFHRATQYF. Here the CDR3 DNA reads TGTGCCAGCAGCACCTTCCACAGGGCGACCCAGTACTTC.

This clone was observed once. The chain combines TRBV7-9 with TRBJ2-7, with 7 positions matching TRBD1. CDR1 is SEHNR and CDR2 is FQNEAQ in the germline V gene (reference sequence). The CDR3 has 12 amino acids. V trimming: 1 base; J trimming: 7 bases; junction bases outside the gene matches: 1. The DNA of the CDR3 is TGTGCCAGCAGCTTAGAGGGGGCGGAGCAGTACTTC. This codes for CASSLEGAEQYF.

This clone was detected only once. The chain combines TRBV5-4 with TRBJ2-3, with D perhaps matching TRBD2 (6 bases). The CDR3 is made up of 14 amino acids. V lost 8 bases to trimming and J lost 0 bases, with 13 bases between them. In germline, CDR1 is SGHNT, CDR2 YYREEE (reference sequence). The CDR3 DNA sequence: TGTGCCAGTTCGCGGGATACTAGCACAGATACGCAGTATTTT. It specifies CASSRDTSTDTQYF.

In regard to this clone: A junction end diverges from the germline sequence, so it may reflect a read error. The V gene is TRBV18, the J gene TRBJ2-1, with D tentatively TRBD1 (6 bases). The CDR3 has 11 residues. Germline V gives CDR1 KGHSH, CDR2 LQKENI. Written as DNA, the CDR3 is TGTGCCAGCTCAGGAGAGGGGGTGTGGGTCTTC. This translates into CASSGEGVWVF.

This clone was seen only a few times. V is TRBV10-3 and J is TRBJ2-7; TRBD2 is a possible D gene (7 bases). Per germline, CDR1 ENHRY and CDR2 SYGVKD. The CDR3 covers 14 residues. V gave up 2 bases and J gave up 1 base, with 9 bases separating them. The CDR3 loop reads CAISEAGASYEQYF. CDR3 bases: TGTGCCATCAGTGAGGCGGGGGCATCCTACGAGCAGTACTTC.